The 26 T cell receptor beta chains reported below all come from one sample, sequenced in a study of identical twins. TCRdb re-derived calls from the 5' RACE reads in MiXCR, one entry per CDR3 protein. The data hold around 1.7 million distinct CDR3 sequences, with 25% to 35% observed a single time. The sample comprised cord blood. The receptors were gathered from a newborn girl in good health.

This clonotype has a handful of counts. The chain employs TRBV5-1 and TRBJ1-2, with D uncertain. This CDR3 is 14 amino acids long. Germline V gene lookup returns CDR1 SGHRS and CDR2 YFSETQ. Trimming shortened V by 6 bases and J by 0 bases, and 12 bases separated the two germline ends. The DNA for the CDR3 is TGCGCCAGCAACCGGGGAAGCGCTAACTATGGCTACACCTTC. Its protein is CASNRGSANYGYTF.

This clonotype was detected only a few times. The chain links TRBV7-8 to TRBJ2-7; no definite D call. This CDR3 has 14 residues. Trimming left V 2 bases short and J 0 bases short, with 8 bases between. Germline CDR1 reads SGHVS; CDR2 reads FQNEAQ. CDR3 residues: CASSLRPGSYEQYF. The CDR3 nucleotides read TGTGCCAGCAGCTTAAGGCCGGGCTCCTACGAGCAGTACTTC.

The rearrangement uses TRBV5-5 and TRBJ2-2, with TRBD1 as a possible D gene (5 bases). This CDR3 contains 16 residues. V was pared by 5 bases and J by 4 bases, with 18 bases between. From germline, CDR1 is SGHKS and CDR2 YYEKEE (reference sequence). CDR3: CASRLIQGLGTGELFF. The CDR3, as DNA: TGTGCCAGCAGATTAATTCAGGGCTTGGGCACCGGGGAGCTGTTTTTT.

This clonotype has only a few counts. This rearrangement joins TRBV29-1 to TRBJ2-3; 9 positions agree with TRBD2. This CDR3 has 16 amino acids. Unmatched junction bases numbered 9, after V lost 4 bases and J lost 1 base. Germline V lookup: CDR1 SQVTM, CDR2 ANQGSEA. CDR3 in DNA: TGCAGCGTTGTTTTTGCGGGGGGGCGGGGCACAGATACGCAGTATTTT. Its translation: CSVVFAGGRGTDTQYF.

V is TRBV21-1 and J is TRBJ1-2. TRBV21-1 is a pseudogene. The CDR3 spans 14 residues. DNA of the CDR3: TGTGCCAGCAGCAAAGCGCTCGGCTTCTATGGCTACACCTTC. Its protein product is CASSKALGFYGYTF.

DNA of the CDR3: TGTGCCAGCATTTACAGGGGGGTGAACACTGAAGCTTTCTTT. It translates to CASIYRGVNTEAFF. The rearrangement uses TRBV6-1 and TRBJ1-1; 8 bases are shared with TRBD1. The CDR3 consists of 14 residues. V shed 7 bases, J shed 0 bases, and the junction held 4 bases outside the gene matches. The germline gives CDR1 MNHNS, CDR2 SASEGT.

Comment on this clonotype: A read error may be the cause here, since a much bigger clone is one base away. The rearrangement uses TRBV29-1 and TRBJ2-7; D may be TRBD1 (6 bases). Germline-derived CDR1 and CDR2 are SQVTM and ANQGSEA. The CDR3 spans 14 residues. V lost 7 bases, J lost 2 bases, and 18 bases lay in between. CDR3: CSALDRSPAYEQYF. CDR3 nucleotides: TGCAGCGCTCTCGACAGGTCCCCAGCCTACGAGCAGTACTTC.

This clonotype came up many times. V usage is TRBV7-2 and J usage is TRBJ2-1; D could derive from TRBD1 or TRBD2 (6 bases each). Germline-derived CDR1 and CDR2 are SGHTA and FQGNSA. Between the trimmed V and J ends, which lost 2 bases and 2 bases, there was a span of 10 bases. This CDR3 contains 15 residues. The CDR3 DNA sequence: TGTGCCAGCAGCTTATTGGGGGGCCCCTACAATGAGCAGTTCTTC. Amino acids: CASSLLGGPYNEQFF.

This clonotype turned up a few times. This chain uses TRBV20-1 with TRBJ1-1; D unclear. With 6 bases removed from V and 3 bases from J, the gap between germline ends came to 17 bases. This CDR3 is built from 14 residues. From germline, CDR1 is DFQATT and CDR2 SNEGSKA (reference sequence). The CDR3 here is CSAALSPWDTEAFF. CDR3 DNA sequence: TGCAGTGCGGCATTGTCCCCTTGGGACACTGAAGCTTTCTTT.

This chain links TRBV20-1 with TRBJ2-3, with 10 bases identical to TRBD2. The CDR3 extends over 14 amino acids. The germline gives CDR1 DFQATT, CDR2 SNEGSKA (reference sequence). V dropped 4 bases and J dropped 6; count of bases not matched to a gene: 7. CDR3 protein: CSAIFLAGADTQYF. CDR3 in DNA: TGCAGTGCTATATTCCTAGCGGGAGCGGATACGCAGTATTTT.

In DNA, the CDR3 is TGCAGTGCCCCTAGGACTGCCTCCTACAATGAGCAGTTCTTC. As protein: CSAPRTASYNEQFF. The genes are TRBV20-1 and TRBJ2-1; weak D call: TRBD2 (5 bases). Trimming shortened V by 6 bases and J by 0 bases, and 12 bases separated the two germline ends. CDR3 size: 14 residues. Per the germline V gene, CDR1 is DFQATT and CDR2 is SNEGSKA (reference sequence).

As concerns this clonotype: The DNA is left out, because the CDR3 cannot be placed on it with certainty; the CDR3 is given as TCRdb lists it. The rearrangement links TRBV29-1 to TRBJ1-3. The CDR3 sequence runs 11 residues, both termini included. Looked up from germline, CDR1 is SQVTM and CDR2 is ANQGSEA. The CDR3 is CSVGGGNTTYF.

The chain recombines TRBV18 with TRBJ1-2; unclear D gene. Trimming removed 2 bases at V and 2 bases at J, with 12 bases between. CDR1 and CDR2 (germline): KGHSH, LQKENI. The CDR3 is made up of 15 amino acids. CDR3 residues: CASSPVITGNYGYTF. CDR3 nucleotides: TGTGCCAGCTCACCAGTTATTACCGGCAACTATGGCTACACCTTC.

This chain connects TRBV27 to TRBJ2-3; 7 nucleotides match TRBD1. Germline V gene lookup returns CDR1 MNHEY and CDR2 SMNVEV (reference sequence). Trimming at V came to 4 bases and at J to 3 bases, leaving 4 bases not matched to a gene. CDR3 length: 14 residues. The CDR3 coding sequence is TGTGCCAGCAGTTCTGAGGGGGCTACAGATACGCAGTATTTT. It translates to CASSSEGATDTQYF.

The V gene is TRBV20-1, the J gene TRBJ2-5; TRBD1 matches at 8 bases. Trimming cost V 2 bases and J 11 bases; bases outside gene matches: 10. The CDR3 consists of 13 residues. Germline values: CDR1 DFQATT, CDR2 SNEGSKA (reference sequence). The chain's CDR3 is CSARYPGGNEQYF. The CDR3, as DNA: TGCAGTGCTAGATATCCAGGGGGCAATGAGCAGTACTTC.

There are many counts of this clonotype. The chain couples TRBV3-1 to TRBJ2-4; D gene ambiguous. The ends were cut back, 1 base at V and 3 bases at J, with 4 bases in the middle. The CDR3 extends over 13 amino acids. Germline V gene lookup returns CDR1 LGHDT and CDR2 YNNKEL (reference sequence). Here the CDR3 reads CASSQAGKNIQYF. The CDR3 bases are TGTGCCAGCAGCCAAGCAGGCAAAAACATTCAGTACTTC.

The J gene is TRBJ1-2, the V gene TRBV9; TRBD1 agrees at 7 bases. The junction had 7 bases not matched to a gene; V was cut back by 1 base and J by 7 bases. The CDR3 runs to 14 residues. Germline values: CDR1 SGDLS, CDR2 YYNGEE. CDR3 nucleotide sequence: TGTGCCAGCAGCGTAAACAGGGGAAATGGTGGCTACACCTTC. Encoded protein: CASSVNRGNGGYTF.

This sequence joins TRBV18 and TRBJ1-1; D ambiguous. Germline CDR1 and CDR2: KGHSH and LQKENI. Trimming stripped 2 bases from V and 0 bases from J, with 13 bases between. This CDR3 spans 16 amino acids. CDR3 coding DNA: TGTGCCAGCTCACCAGAAGGGATTAGTCTGAACACTGAAGCTTTCTTT. It yields the protein CASSPEGISLNTEAFF. The whole variable domain, remainder taken from reference TRBV18 and TRBJ1-1, is NAGVMQNPRHLVRRRGQEARLRCSPMKGHSHVYWYRQLPEEGLKFMVYLQKENIIDESGMPKERFSAEFPKEGPSILRIQQVVRGDSAAYFCASSPEGISLNTEAFFGQGTRLTVV.

V is TRBV12-3 or TRBV12-4 and J is TRBJ2-1; TRBD2 aligns across 11 bases. With 5 bases clipped from V and 6 bases from J, the junction kept 9 bases outside the gene matches. The CDR3 runs 16 residues. The CDR3 spells CASSPIAGGKSNEQFF. CDR3 in DNA: TGTGCCAGCAGTCCCATAGCGGGAGGGAAATCCAATGAGCAGTTCTTC.

The genes are TRBV5-1 and TRBJ2-2; D is perhaps TRBD2 (6 bases). Trimming removed 4 bases from V and 0 bases from J, with 16 bases in between. The CDR3 is 17 amino acids. CDR1 is SGHRS, CDR2 YFSETQ, per germline. CDR3 sequence reads: CASSARLLAPNTGELFF. In DNA form, the CDR3 reads TGCGCCAGCAGCGCCCGTCTACTAGCACCGAACACCGGGGAGCTGTTTTTT. Full variable domain (outside the CDR3, taken from reference TRBV5-1 and TRBJ2-2): KAGVTQTPRYLIKTRGQQVTLSCSPISGHRSVSWYQQTPGQGLQFLFEYFSETQRNKGNFPGRFSGRQFSNSRSEMNVSTLELGDSALYLCASSARLLAPNTGELFFGEGSRLTVL.

The chain combines TRBV28 with TRBJ2-7, with no clear D. Germline CDR1 and CDR2: MDHEN and SYDVKM. CDR3 length: 11 residues. The ends were cut back, 3 bases at V and 3 bases at J, with 3 bases in the middle. In DNA, the CDR3 is TGTGCCAGCAGTTTTGTCTACGAGCAGTACTTC. It encodes CASSFVYEQYF.

This clonotype came up a few times. The V gene is TRBV4-1, the J gene TRBJ2-1, with a tentative D call TRBD1 (6 bases). The CDR3 has 16 residues. Germline-derived CDR1 and CDR2 are MGHRA and YSYEKL. The V end lost 2 bases, the J end lost 0 bases, and 11 bases lay between the germline ends. The CDR3: CASSQSVRGSYNEQFF. CDR3 DNA sequence: TGCGCCAGCAGCCAATCAGTCAGGGGCTCCTACAATGAGCAGTTCTTC.

This clonotype has only a few counts. V and J are TRBV29-1 and TRBJ2-1; 8 bases are shared with TRBD1. Germline V gene data show CDR1 as SQVTM and CDR2 as ANQGSEA. The CDR3 extends over 14 amino acids. V dropped 6 bases and J dropped 7; count of bases not matched to a gene: 11. The DNA of the CDR3 is TGCAGCGTCGGACAGGGACCCTACAAGAATGAGCAGTTCTTC. This sequence encodes CSVGQGPYKNEQFF.

The chain joins TRBV15 to TRBJ2-1; 7 bases fit TRBD2. Germline V CDR1 and CDR2: LNHNV, YYDKDF (reference sequence). The CDR3 extends over 19 amino acids. With 1 base clipped from V and 0 bases from J, the junction kept 12 bases outside the gene matches. CDR3 sequence reads: CATSRGAGRTYLSYNEQFF. The CDR3 DNA is TGTGCCACCAGCAGAGGCGCCGGGAGGACCTACCTCTCCTACAATGAGCAGTTCTTC.

The chain combines TRBV27 with TRBJ2-1; TRBD2 might be the D (6 bases). Trimming removed 2 bases from V and 10 bases from J, with 12 bases in between. The length of the CDR3 is 13 residues. CDR1 MNHEY and CDR2 SMNVEV come from the germline V gene (reference sequence). CDR3 residues: CASSLGLSYEQFF. The CDR3 DNA follows: TGTGCCAGCAGTTTAGGACTATCCTACGAGCAGTTCTTC.

The chain employs TRBV20-1 and TRBJ1-2, with D possibly TRBD1 on 6 matching bases. This CDR3 spans 13 amino acids. Trimming took off 8 bases at V and 0 bases at J, with 13 bases between the two ends. Germline V gene data show CDR1 as DFQATT and CDR2 as SNEGSKA (reference sequence). DNA of the CDR3: TGCAGTTCTGGTGACAGGACTAACTATGGCTACACCTTC. Amino acid sequence: CSSGDRTNYGYTF.